The rows below give T cell receptor beta chains drawn from one sample of a study of beta chain features in type 1 diabetes. TCRdb keeps only in-frame clones here, not all; method: immunoSEQ multiplex PCR. The data show some 240,000 clones, with under 13% seen just once and 1% to 1.5% held by the top ten. The specimen sequenced was central memory CD4+ T cells from blood. Receptors originate from a young man in good health. CDR3s include the opening cysteine and the closing phenylalanine or tryptophan. The order of the fields is clone size, D gene, J gene, V gene, CDR3 protein, CDR3 DNA. D genes are given only for firm matches. The size of a clone is reported for some rows only, either as once, few or many, or as a class for expanded clones.

size: many; D: -; J: TRBJ2-1; V: TRBV28; CDR3: CASGLTGNYNEQFF; DNA: TGTGCCAGCGGGTTGACGGGTAACTACAATGAGCAGTTCTTC
size: -; D: -; J: TRBJ1-6; V: TRBV7-9; CDR3: CASTFYGDSPLHF; DNA: TGTGCCAGCACTTTCTATGGCGATTCACCCCTCCACTTT
size: -; D: -; J: TRBJ2-7; V: TRBV29-1; CDR3: CSVVLQVSYEQYF; DNA: TGCAGCGTTGTCCTACAGGTCTCCTACGAGCAGTACTTC
size: few; D: -; J: TRBJ1-2; V: TRBV7-3; CDR3: CASSLNGEGNYGYTF; DNA: TGTGCCAGCAGCTTAAACGGTGAAGGGAATTATGGCTACACCTTC
size: few; D: -; J: TRBJ2-5; V: TRBV14; CDR3: CASSQGGSQYF; DNA: TGTGCCAGCAGCCAAGGAGGGAGCCAGTACTTC
size: many; D: -; J: TRBJ2-1; V: TRBV7-2; CDR3: CASSLRRYNNEQFF; DNA: TGTGCCAGCAGCTTACGACGGTACAACAATGAGCAGTTCTTC
size: -; D: -; J: TRBJ2-2; V: TRBV15; CDR3: CATSRGYESGELFF; DNA: TGTGCCACCAGCAGAGGCTATGAGTCCGGGGAGCTGTTTTTT
size: -; D: -; J: TRBJ2-7; V: TRBV21-1; CDR3: CASSKRDRDREYEQYF; DNA: TGTGCCAGCAGCAAAAGGGACCGGGACAGGGAATACGAGCAGTACTTC
size: few; D: -; J: TRBJ2-1; V: TRBV30; CDR3: CAWIRATPYNEQFF; DNA: TGTGCCTGGATACGGGCGACCCCATACAATGAGCAGTTCTTC
size: -; D: TRBD2; J: TRBJ2-1; V: TRBV11-2; CDR3: CASSLDLGTSGFF; DNA: TGTGCCAGCAGCTTAGATCTGGGGACTAGCGGGTTCTTC
size: few; D: TRBD2; J: TRBJ2-3; V: TRBV29-1; CDR3: CSGGLAGDTDTQYF; DNA: TGCAGCGGAGGGCTAGCGGGGGACACAGATACGCAGTATTTT
size: many; D: TRBD2; J: TRBJ2-4; V: TRBV5-1; CDR3: CASKLAGGDKNIQYF; DNA: TGCGCCAGCAAACTAGCGGGAGGGGACAAAAACATTCAGTACTTC
size: -; D: TRBD2; J: TRBJ2-5; V: TRBV27; CDR3: CASSQGGRVTQYF; DNA: TGTGCCAGCAGTCAGGGAGGGCGTGTGACCCAGTACTTC
size: -; D: -; J: TRBJ1-2; V: TRBV5-4; CDR3: CASSLAGSRFYGYTF; DNA: TGTGCCAGCAGCTTGGCCGGCAGTAGGTTCTATGGCTACACCTTC
size: -; D: -; J: TRBJ2-1; V: TRBV14; CDR3: CASSQGLAPSYNEQFF; DNA: TGTGCCAGCAGCCAAGGTCTAGCGCCCTCCTACAATGAGCAGTTCTTC
size: few; D: -; J: TRBJ1-1; V: TRBV10-3; CDR3: CAISAKLTEAFF; DNA: TGTGCCATCAGTGCAAAGCTTACTGAAGCTTTCTTT
size: few; D: -; J: TRBJ1-2; V: TRBV29-1; CDR3: CSVTRAGGIGYGYTF; DNA: TGCAGCGTAACCCGCGCGGGGGGGATCGGCTATGGCTACACCTTC
size: few; D: -; J: TRBJ2-5; V: TRBV7-2; CDR3: CASSLEREETQYF; DNA: TGTGCCAGCAGCTTAGAGCGAGAAGAGACCCAGTACTTC